One and the same sample provided the 12 T cell receptor beta chains below, sequenced in a study of beta chain features in type 1 diabetes. Sequenced material consisted of expressed TCRB transcripts (all of the isolated RNA was reverse transcribed). Repertoires were generated with immunoSEQ multiplex PCR, while TCRdb's copy carries only in-frame clones and drops some. Counted here are 430,000 or so clones, roughly 10% occurring once; the ten biggest clones make up around 0.05%. The sequencing sample was made of naive CD4+ T cells from blood. The receptors here all came from a woman between 18 and 29 years old in good health.

This clone has just a few counts. The chain uses TRBV28 and TRBJ1-5, with 7 positions matching TRBD1. Trimming took 2 bases from V and 4 from J; bases not matched to a gene: 8. Germline-derived CDR1 and CDR2 are MDHEN and SYDVKM. This CDR3 is 16 amino acids long. For the CDR3, the DNA is TGTGCCAGCAGTTTACCTGACAGGGTGGGAAATCAGCCCCAGCATTTT. Protein product: CASSLPDRVGNQPQHF.

This clone was seen more than once but under ten times. The chain has TRBV7-8 and TRBJ1-2, with D perhaps TRBD1 (5 bases). V dropped 1 base and J dropped 5 bases, with 14 bases sitting between them. The CDR3 covers 15 residues. The germline gives CDR1 SGHVS, CDR2 FQNEAQ. For the CDR3, the DNA is TGTGCCAGCAGCTTAGTGGCAGGGCCGGGATATGGCTACACCTTC. Protein product: CASSLVAGPGYGYTF.

V gene TRBV29-1 combines with J gene TRBJ1-2; the match to TRBD1 covers 8 bases. Germline assignment: CDR1 SQVTM and CDR2 ANQGSEA. The CDR3 totals 14 residues. Trimming cost V 5 bases and J 2 bases; bases outside gene matches: 7. The CDR3 loop reads CSVLSTGENYGYTF. CDR3 sequence (DNA): TGCAGCGTTCTCTCGACAGGGGAAAACTATGGCTACACCTTC.

The chain employs TRBV29-1 and TRBJ2-5; maybe TRBD2 (7 bases). This CDR3 contains 14 residues. V lost 0 bases, J lost 3 bases, and 11 bases lay in between. The V gene's germline CDR1 is SQVTM and CDR2 ANQGSEA. CDR3 DNA: TGCAGCGTTGAAGAATGGGGGGGCGAAGAGACCCAGTACTTC. This sequence encodes CSVEEWGGEETQYF.

This clone was seen only a few times. This rearrangement joins TRBV7-3 to TRBJ2-3, with D perhaps matching TRBD2 (5 bases). Germline CDR1 and CDR2: SGHTA and FQGTGA. The CDR3 consists of 15 residues. Trimming cost V 2 bases and J 7 bases, with 16 bases left between them. CDR3 residues: CASSLGPGGQYTQYF. CDR3 in DNA: TGTGCCAGCAGCTTAGGCCCCGGCGGGCAGTATACGCAGTATTTT. The variable domain in full, with the rest retrieved from reference TRBV7-3 and TRBJ2-3, is GAGVSQTPSNKVTEKGKYVELRCDPISGHTALYWYRQSLGQGPEFLIYFQGTGAADDSGLPNDRFFAVRPEGSVSTLKIQRTERGDSAVYLCASSLGPGGQYTQYFGPGTRLTVL.

This clone came up many times. V is TRBV29-1 and J is TRBJ2-5, with 14 positions matching TRBD2. Germline V gene sequence: CDR1 SQVTM, CDR2 ANQGSEA. Trimming removed 4 bases from V and 6 bases from J; junction bases left unmatched: 1. This CDR3 has 13 residues. The CDR3: CSVGTSGRKTQYF. The CDR3 bases are TGCAGCGTTGGGACTAGCGGGAGGAAGACCCAGTACTTC.

This clone was detected a few times. The genes are TRBV4-2 and TRBJ2-3; a possible D gene is TRBD2 (6 bases). This CDR3 comprises 17 residues. With 4 bases removed from V and 0 bases from J, the gap between germline ends came to 17 bases. Germline V CDR1 and CDR2: LGHNA, YNFKEQ. CDR3 in DNA: TGTGCCAGCAGCCCCCCCACCGGGGGAATGAGCACAGATACGCAGTATTTT. Translated: CASSPPTGGMSTDTQYF.

This clone has a handful of counts. V and J are TRBV7-2 and TRBJ2-1; no clear D gene. The CDR3 has 15 residues. V lost 1 base and J lost 0, with 7 bases in between. Germline CDR1 and CDR2: SGHTA and FQGNSA. The CDR3 is CASSLDGRSYNEQFF. DNA for the CDR3: TGTGCCAGCAGCTTAGACGGTCGCTCCTACAATGAGCAGTTCTTC.

V gene TRBV4-2 combines with J gene TRBJ2-7; 8 bases map to TRBD1. The CDR3 loop spans 16 amino acids. After removal of 0 bases from V and 3 bases from J, the junction contained 7 bases not matched to a gene. The V gene's germline CDR1 is LGHNA and CDR2 YNFKEQ. The DNA for the CDR3 is TGTGCCAGCAGCCAAGATTCTTCCAGGGGGCTCTACGAGCAGTACTTC. Protein product: CASSQDSSRGLYEQYF.

Here the CDR3 reads CASSRRGPGQIQETQYF. Here the CDR3 DNA reads TGTGCCAGCAGCCGTAGAGGGCCGGGACAAATACAAGAGACCCAGTACTTC. The rearrangement uses TRBV4-2 and TRBJ2-5; TRBD1 is a possible D gene (6 bases). With 4 bases removed from V and 2 bases from J, the gap between germline ends came to 20 bases. Germline V gene sequence: CDR1 LGHNA, CDR2 YNFKEQ. CDR3 length: 17 amino acids.

This clone showed up just a few times. The chain has TRBV18 and TRBJ1-6; TRBD1 aligns across 8 bases. Trimming took 0 bases from V and 0 from J; bases not matched to a gene: 7. The CDR3 runs 19 residues. Looked up from germline, CDR1 is KGHSH and CDR2 is LQKENI. The CDR3 DNA is TGTGCCAGCTCACCACCAGGACAGGGAGGGACCTCCTATAATTCACCCCTCCACTTT. Its protein is CASSPPGQGGTSYNSPLHF. The complete variable domain, with remaining parts taken from reference TRBV18 and TRBJ1-6, reads NAGVMQNPRHLVRRRGQEARLRCSPMKGHSHVYWYRQLPEEGLKFMVYLQKENIIDESGMPKERFSAEFPKEGPSILRIQQVVRGDSAAYFCASSPPGQGGTSYNSPLHFGNGTRLTVT.

The chain couples TRBV29-1 to TRBJ1-1; D perhaps matches TRBD1 (6 bases). Trimming pared 8 bases from V and 0 bases from J, leaving 13 bases between. The germline gives CDR1 SQVTM, CDR2 ANQGSEA. The CDR3 covers 13 residues. The CDR3 loop reads CSFIGQLNTEAFF. The CDR3 DNA reads as TGCAGCTTCATCGGACAGCTGAACACTGAAGCTTTCTTT.